This TCR beta chain was identified in a study of blood T cell repertoires in COVID-19. Across the whole study: Acute and convalescent COVID-19 specimens originated in the United States, Italy and Spain. PBMCs, B-cell-depleted T cells, or T cells were the source of the cDNA or gDNA that made up the material.

Assay: immunoSEQ multiplex PCR; the TCRdb copy retains only in-frame clones and omits some. The sample includes roughly 280,000 clones, approximately 86% of them seen just once. The V end was cut by 10 bases, the J end by 4 bases, with 13 bases between. The CDR3 consists of 13 residues. The V gene's germline CDR1 is LNHDA and CDR2 SQIVND (reference sequence). The sequencing input was peripheral blood. This clonotype originated in a young man with active or convalescent COVID-19. V is TRBV19 and J is TRBJ2-2; tentative D call: TRBD1 (5 bases). The CDR3 spells CATAAGATGELFF. The CDR3 coding sequence is TGTGCCACGGCCGCTGGGGCCACCGGGGAGCTGTTTTTT.